This T cell receptor beta chain comes out of a study of blood T cell repertoires in COVID-19. With 8 bases clipped from V and 7 bases from J, the junction kept 8 bases outside the gene matches. The CDR3 consists of 14 residues. Germline CDR1 and CDR2: MNHEY and SMNVEV (reference sequence). Original processing notes: Estimates of nucleated cell counts were drawn from the amplification of reference gene primers. Clones were sequenced by immunoSEQ multiplex PCR, and TCRdb holds only the in-frame ones, with some missing. V, J and clone size derive from that table, while D and trimming were established from the DNA sequence. The sample holds roughly 360,000 clones, around 89% seen once.

The chain couples TRBV27 to TRBJ1-4, with 9 bases identical to TRBD1. Sequencing used PBMCs or T cells enriched from blood (not recorded which). This TCR came from a woman between 25 and 40 years old with acute COVID-19. The CDR3, as DNA: TGTGCCAGCGGACGAGGGACAGGGTTTGAAAAACTGTTTTTT. This gives the protein CASGRGTGFEKLFF.